This T cell receptor beta chain came from a study of blood T cells in healthy people across ages. Across the whole study: Per two T cells, template switching captured roughly one barcoded beta molecule.

This CDR3 region has 16 residues. V lost 6 bases and J lost 0, with 16 bases in between. Germline CDR1 ENHRY, CDR2 SYGVKD. Sample-barcoded 5' priming and a J-beta primer mix drove a second PCR of about 6 to 12 cycles. TCRdb re-called the 5' RACE reads through MiXCR, storing one row per CDR3 protein. The sample lists 700,000 to 1,000,000 distinct CDR3 sequences; around 45% were seen once. Those donating, healthy Caucasian individuals from Russia, were aged roughly 6 to 90. Peripheral blood, 9.5 to 10 milliliters per donor, was collected. Broader study findings: Age brought a roughly linear fall in TCR beta diversity measured per million T cells.

To note about this clonotype: Its matching antigen is unknown.

This chain connects TRBV10-3 to TRBJ2-3; the D gene is possibly TRBD1 (6 bases). This sequence was found in a man between 60 and 70 years old in good health. Sequencing input: blood. CDR3 region: CAISDGQGYSTDTQYF. For the CDR3, the DNA is TGTGCCATCAGCGACGGGCAGGGGTATAGCACAGATACGCAGTATTTT.